The next 5 T cell receptor beta chains were all read from a single sample in a study of shared clonotypes between healthy human individuals. Sequencing used immunoSEQ multiplex PCR; TCRdb keeps in-frame clones, though not all of them. This table holds 490,000 or so clones, about 80% found once. Sequencing was done on a sample of PBMCs. The receptors here all came from a woman between 35 and 50 years old in good health. Some clones in this sample may be carry-over from other donors' samples.

The chain is built from TRBV7-8 and TRBJ1-2, with unresolved D. This CDR3 comprises 13 residues. The germline CDR1 and CDR2 sequences are SGHVS and FQNEAQ. With 8 bases removed from V and 8 bases from J, the gap between germline ends came to 18 bases. CDR3 residues: CASSDDPSSGYTF. In DNA form, the CDR3 reads TGTGCCAGCTCAGACGACCCGTCTTCGGGCTACACCTTC.

V and J are TRBV28 and TRBJ1-5; no reliable D call. This CDR3 has 14 residues. CDR1 is MDHEN, CDR2 SYDVKM, per germline. V shed 2 bases and J shed 0 bases, with 5 bases lying between them. CDR3: CASSLVYSNQPQHF. CDR3 in DNA: TGTGCCAGCAGTTTAGTATATAGCAATCAGCCCCAGCATTTT.

The gene calls are TRBV19 and TRBJ1-2, with D possibly being TRBD1 (6 bases). The CDR3 loop spans 13 amino acids. The V end was cut by 5 bases, the J end by 1 base, with 8 bases between. The germline V gene encodes CDR1 LNHDA and CDR2 SQIVND (reference sequence). The CDR3 nucleotides read TGTGCCAGTAGTGAGGGACATAACTATGGCTACACCTTC. This sequence encodes CASSEGHNYGYTF.

The chain recombines TRBV5-1 with TRBJ1-4; weak D call: TRBD1 (5 bases). The germline CDR1 and CDR2 sequences are SGHRS and YFSETQ. The germline V and J ends were trimmed by 0 bases and 7 bases, with 10 bases remaining between them. The CDR3 runs 14 residues. Here the CDR3 reads CASSLGQQSEKLFF. CDR3 coding DNA: TGCGCCAGCAGCTTGGGACAGCAATCTGAAAAACTGTTTTTT.

The rearrangement joins TRBV7-9 to TRBJ2-3; D call uncertain. Between the trimmed V and J ends, which lost 5 bases and 1 base, there was a span of 16 bases. Germline assignment: CDR1 SEHNR and CDR2 FQNEAQ (reference sequence). There are 16 residues in the CDR3. CDR3 DNA sequence: TGTGCCAGCAGCCCACGTCCACTCTCTGGCACAGATACGCAGTATTTT. Translating gives CASSPRPLSGTDTQYF.